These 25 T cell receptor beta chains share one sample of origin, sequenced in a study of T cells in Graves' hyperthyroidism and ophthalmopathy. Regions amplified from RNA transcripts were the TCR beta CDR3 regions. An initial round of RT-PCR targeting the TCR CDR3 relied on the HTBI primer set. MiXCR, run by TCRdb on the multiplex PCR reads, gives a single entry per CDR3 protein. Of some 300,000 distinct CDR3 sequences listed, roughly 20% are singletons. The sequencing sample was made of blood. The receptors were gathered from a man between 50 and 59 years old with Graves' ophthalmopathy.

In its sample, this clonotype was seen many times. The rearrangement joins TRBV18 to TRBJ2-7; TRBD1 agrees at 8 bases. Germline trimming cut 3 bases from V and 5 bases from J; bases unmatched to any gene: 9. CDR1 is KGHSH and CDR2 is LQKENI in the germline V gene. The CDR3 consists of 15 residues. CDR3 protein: CASSPPAQGANEQYF. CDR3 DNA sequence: TGTGCCAGCTCACCCCCGGCCCAGGGGGCCAACGAGCAGTACTTC.

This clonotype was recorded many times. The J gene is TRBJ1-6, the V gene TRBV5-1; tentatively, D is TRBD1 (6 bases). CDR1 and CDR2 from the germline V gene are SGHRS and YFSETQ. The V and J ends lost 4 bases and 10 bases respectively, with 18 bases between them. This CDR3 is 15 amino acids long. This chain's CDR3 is CASSPEWGARSPLHF. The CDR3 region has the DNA TGCGCCAGCAGCCCGGAGTGGGGGGCGAGGTCACCCCTCCACTTT.

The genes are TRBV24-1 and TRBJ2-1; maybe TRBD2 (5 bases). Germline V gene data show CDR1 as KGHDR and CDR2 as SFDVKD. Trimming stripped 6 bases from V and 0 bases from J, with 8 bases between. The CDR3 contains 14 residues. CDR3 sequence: CATSRSGSYNEQFF. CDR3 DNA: TGTGCCACCAGTAGGAGCGGCTCCTACAATGAGCAGTTCTTC.

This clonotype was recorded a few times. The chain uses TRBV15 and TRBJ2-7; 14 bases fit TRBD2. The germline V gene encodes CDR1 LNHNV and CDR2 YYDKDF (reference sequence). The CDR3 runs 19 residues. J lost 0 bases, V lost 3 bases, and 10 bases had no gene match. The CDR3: CATSSHGTSGRSNSYEQYF. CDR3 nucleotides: TGTGCCACCAGCAGCCATGGGACTAGCGGGAGATCAAACTCCTACGAGCAGTACTTC.

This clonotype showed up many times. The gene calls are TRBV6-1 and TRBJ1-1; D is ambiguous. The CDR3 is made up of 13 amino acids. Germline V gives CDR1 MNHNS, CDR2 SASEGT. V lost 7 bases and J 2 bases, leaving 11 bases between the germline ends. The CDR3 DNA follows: TGTGCCAGCACACGGGAAGGAAACACTGAAGCTTTCTTT. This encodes CASTREGNTEAFF.

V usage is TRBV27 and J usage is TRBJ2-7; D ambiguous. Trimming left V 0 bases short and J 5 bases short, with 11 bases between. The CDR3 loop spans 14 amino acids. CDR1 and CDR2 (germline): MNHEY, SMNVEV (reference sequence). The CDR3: CASSLSSGINEQYF. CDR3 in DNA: TGTGCCAGCAGTTTATCTTCAGGTATCAACGAGCAGTACTTC.

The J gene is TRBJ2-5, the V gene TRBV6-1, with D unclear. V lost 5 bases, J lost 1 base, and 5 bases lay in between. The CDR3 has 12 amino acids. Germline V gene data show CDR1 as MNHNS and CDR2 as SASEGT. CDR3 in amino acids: CASSIFQETQYF. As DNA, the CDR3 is TGTGCCAGCAGTATTTTCCAAGAGACCCAGTACTTC.

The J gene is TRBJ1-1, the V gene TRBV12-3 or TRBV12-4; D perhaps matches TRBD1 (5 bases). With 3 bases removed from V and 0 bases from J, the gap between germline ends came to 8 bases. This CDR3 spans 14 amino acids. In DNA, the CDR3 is TGTGCCAGCAGTTTTGGGGACCTGAACACTGAAGCTTTCTTT. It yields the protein CASSFGDLNTEAFF.

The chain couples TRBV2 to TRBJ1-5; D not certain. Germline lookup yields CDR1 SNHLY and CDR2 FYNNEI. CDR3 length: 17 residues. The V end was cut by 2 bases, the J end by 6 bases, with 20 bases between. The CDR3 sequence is CASSELSPGLRSQPQHF. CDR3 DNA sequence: TGTGCCAGCAGTGAACTAAGCCCGGGCCTCAGAAGTCAGCCCCAGCATTTT.

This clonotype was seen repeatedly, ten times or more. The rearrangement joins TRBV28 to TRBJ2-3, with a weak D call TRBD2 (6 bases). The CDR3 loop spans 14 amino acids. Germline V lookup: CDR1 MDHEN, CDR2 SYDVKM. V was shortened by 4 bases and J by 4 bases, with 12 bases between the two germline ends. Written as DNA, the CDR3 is TGTGCCAGCAGTTCGGGACTTTCGGCAGATACGCAGTATTTT. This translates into CASSSGLSADTQYF.

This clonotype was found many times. CDR3 sequence: CASQGQYNEQFF. The DNA for the CDR3 is TGTGCCAGCCAGGGACAGTACAATGAGCAGTTCTTC. The rearrangement links TRBV2 to TRBJ2-1; 7 bases line up with TRBD1. This CDR3 comprises 12 residues. CDR1 and CDR2 (germline): SNHLY, FYNNEI. The V and J ends lost 8 bases and 4 bases, in that order; junction bases with no gene match: 2.

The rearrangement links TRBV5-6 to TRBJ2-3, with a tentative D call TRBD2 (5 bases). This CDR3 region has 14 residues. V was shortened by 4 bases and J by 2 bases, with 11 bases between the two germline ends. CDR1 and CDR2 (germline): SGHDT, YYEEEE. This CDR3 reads CASSTWTSTDTQYF. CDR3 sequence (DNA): TGTGCCAGCAGCACGTGGACTTCCACAGATACGCAGTATTTT.

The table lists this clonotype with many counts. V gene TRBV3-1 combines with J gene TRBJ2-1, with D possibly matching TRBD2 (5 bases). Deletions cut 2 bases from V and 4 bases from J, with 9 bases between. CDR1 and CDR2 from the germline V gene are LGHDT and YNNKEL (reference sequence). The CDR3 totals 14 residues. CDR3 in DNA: TGTGCCAGCAGCCAAAGGACTGCATACAATGAGCAGTTCTTC. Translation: CASSQRTAYNEQFF.

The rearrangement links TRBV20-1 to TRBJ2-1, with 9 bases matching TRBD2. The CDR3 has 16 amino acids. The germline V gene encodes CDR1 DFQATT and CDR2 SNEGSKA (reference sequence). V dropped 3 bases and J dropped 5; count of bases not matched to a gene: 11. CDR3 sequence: CSARHAGREGHNEQFF. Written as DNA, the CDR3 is TGCAGTGCTAGGCACGCCGGGCGGGAGGGCCACAATGAGCAGTTCTTC.

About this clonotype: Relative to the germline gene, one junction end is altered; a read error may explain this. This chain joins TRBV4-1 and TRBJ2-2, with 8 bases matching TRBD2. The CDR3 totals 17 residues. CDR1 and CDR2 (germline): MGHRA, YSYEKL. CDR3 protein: CASRQNLAGSSTGELFF. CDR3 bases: TGTGCCAGCAGACAAAATTTAGCGGGGAGTTCTACCGGGGAGCTGTTTTTT.

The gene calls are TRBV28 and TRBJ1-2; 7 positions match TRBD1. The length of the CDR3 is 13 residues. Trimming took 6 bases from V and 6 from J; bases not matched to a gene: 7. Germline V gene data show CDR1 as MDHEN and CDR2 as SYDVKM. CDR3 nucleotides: TGTGCCAGCAGCTACGGGACAGAAGATGGCTACACCTTC. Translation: CASSYGTEDGYTF.

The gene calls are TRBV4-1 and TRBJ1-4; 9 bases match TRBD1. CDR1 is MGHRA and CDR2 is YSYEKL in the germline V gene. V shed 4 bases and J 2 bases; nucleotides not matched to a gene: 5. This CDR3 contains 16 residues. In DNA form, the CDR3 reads TGCGCCAGCAGCCTGACCGGGACAGGGACTAATGAAAAACTGTTTTTT. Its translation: CASSLTGTGTNEKLFF.

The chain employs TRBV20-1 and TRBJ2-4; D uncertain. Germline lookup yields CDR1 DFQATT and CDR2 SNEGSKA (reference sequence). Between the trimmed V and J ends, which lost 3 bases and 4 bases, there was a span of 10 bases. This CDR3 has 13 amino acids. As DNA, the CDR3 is TGCAGTGCTAGGGTCCAAGGGAAAAACATTCAGTACTTC. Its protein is CSARVQGKNIQYF.

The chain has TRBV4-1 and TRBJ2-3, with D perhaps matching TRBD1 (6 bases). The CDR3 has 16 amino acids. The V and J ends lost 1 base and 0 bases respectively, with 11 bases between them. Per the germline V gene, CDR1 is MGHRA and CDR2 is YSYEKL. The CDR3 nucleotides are TGCGCCAGCAGCCAAGCGGACAGATTTAGCACAGATACGCAGTATTTT. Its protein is CASSQADRFSTDTQYF.

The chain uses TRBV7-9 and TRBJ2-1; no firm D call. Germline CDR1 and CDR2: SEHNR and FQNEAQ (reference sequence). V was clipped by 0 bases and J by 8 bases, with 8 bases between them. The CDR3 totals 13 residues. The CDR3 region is CASSLARNDEQFF. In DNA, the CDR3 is TGTGCCAGCAGCTTAGCGCGAAACGATGAGCAGTTCTTC.

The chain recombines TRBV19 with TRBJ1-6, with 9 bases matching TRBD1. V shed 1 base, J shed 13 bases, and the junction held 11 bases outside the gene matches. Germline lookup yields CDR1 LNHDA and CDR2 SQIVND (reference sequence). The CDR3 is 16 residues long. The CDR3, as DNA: TGTGCCAGTAGTATAGCGACCTCGGACAGGGGATACCCCCTCCACTTT. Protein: CASSIATSDRGYPLHF.

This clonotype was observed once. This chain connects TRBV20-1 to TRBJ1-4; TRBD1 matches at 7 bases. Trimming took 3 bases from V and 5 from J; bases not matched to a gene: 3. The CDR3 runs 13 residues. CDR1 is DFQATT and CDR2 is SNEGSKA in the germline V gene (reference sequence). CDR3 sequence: CSARGTDNEKLFF. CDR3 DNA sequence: TGCAGTGCTAGGGGGACAGACAATGAAAAACTGTTTTTT.

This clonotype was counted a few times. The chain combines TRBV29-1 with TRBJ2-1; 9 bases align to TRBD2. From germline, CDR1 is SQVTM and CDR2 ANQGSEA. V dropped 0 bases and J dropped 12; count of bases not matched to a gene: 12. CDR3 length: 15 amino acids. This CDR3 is CSVEEGNTAGGWQFF. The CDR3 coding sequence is TGCAGCGTTGAAGAGGGAAACACAGCGGGAGGCTGGCAGTTCTTC.

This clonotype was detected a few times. Here the CDR3 reads CASSSFQETQYF. CDR3 DNA sequence: TGTGCCAGCAGTTCGTTTCAGGAGACCCAGTACTTC. The rearrangement links TRBV6-1 to TRBJ2-5, with D uncertain. From germline, CDR1 is MNHNS and CDR2 SASEGT. V dropped 5 bases and J dropped 5 bases, with 9 bases sitting between them. This CDR3 contains 12 residues.

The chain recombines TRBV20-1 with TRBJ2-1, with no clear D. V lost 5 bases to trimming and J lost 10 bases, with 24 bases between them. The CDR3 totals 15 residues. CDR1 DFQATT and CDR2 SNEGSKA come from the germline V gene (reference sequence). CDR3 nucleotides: TGCAGTGCTCCACGACTCTCTTCCTACAATGGGGAGCAGTTCTTC. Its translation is CSAPRLSSYNGEQFF.